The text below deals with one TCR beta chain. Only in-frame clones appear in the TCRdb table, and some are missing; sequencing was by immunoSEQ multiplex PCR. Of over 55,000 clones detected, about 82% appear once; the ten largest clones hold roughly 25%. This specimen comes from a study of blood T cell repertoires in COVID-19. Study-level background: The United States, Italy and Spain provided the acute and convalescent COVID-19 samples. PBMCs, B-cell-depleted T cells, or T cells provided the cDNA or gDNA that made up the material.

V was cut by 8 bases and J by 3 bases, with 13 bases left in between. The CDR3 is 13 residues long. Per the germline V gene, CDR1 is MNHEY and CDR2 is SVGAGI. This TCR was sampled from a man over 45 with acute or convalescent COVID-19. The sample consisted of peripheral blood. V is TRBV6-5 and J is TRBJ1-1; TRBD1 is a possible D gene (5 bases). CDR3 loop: CASGTGGYTEAFF. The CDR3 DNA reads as TGTGCCAGCGGTACGGGGGGGTACACTGAAGCTTTCTTT.